This entry lists 21 T cell receptor beta chains sequenced from one sample in a study of response to subunit inactivated influenza vaccine. TCRdb called the RT-PCR reads again in MiXCR, with one record for every CDR3 protein. The sample holds roughly 630,000 distinct CDR3 sequences, 14% seen once. Source: PBMCs from blood, taken 14 to 15 days before vaccination. The source is a man aged 50 to 60 who received an inactivated influenza vaccine.

The rearrangement joins TRBV2 to TRBJ1-5; TRBD1 might be the D (6 bases). The CDR3 is 15 amino acids. Germline CDR1 is SNHLY and CDR2 is FYNNEI. V was clipped by 6 bases and J by 3 bases, with 15 bases between them. The CDR3 sequence is CASSTLGHYNQPQHF. The CDR3 bases are TGTGCCAGCAGCACACTGGGACATTACAATCAGCCCCAGCATTTT. The full variable domain, with the rest looked up from reference TRBV2 and TRBJ1-5, is EPEVTQTPSHQVTQMGQEVILRCVPISNHLYFYWYRQILGQKVEFLVSFYNNEISEKSEIFDDQFSVERPDGSNFTLKIRSTKLEDSAMYFCASSTLGHYNQPQHFGDGTRLSIL.

The chain recombines TRBV27 with TRBJ2-2; no firm D call. The CDR3 spans 12 residues. Germline V gene data show CDR1 as MNHEY and CDR2 as SMNVEV (reference sequence). The ends were cut back, 6 bases at V and 7 bases at J, with 9 bases in the middle. The CDR3 here is CASRRLGGELFF. In nucleotides, the CDR3 is TGTGCCAGCAGACGTCTGGGCGGGGAGCTGTTTTTT.

Only a few counts were recorded for this clonotype. The gene calls are TRBV6-5 and TRBJ2-1; D call uncertain. Germline CDR1 reads MNHEY; CDR2 reads SVGAGI. This CDR3 is 11 amino acids long. Trimming shortened V by 5 bases and J by 9 bases, and 8 bases separated the two germline ends. The CDR3 DNA reads as TGTGCCAGCAGTCGAATGGGTGAGCAGTTCTTC. This sequence encodes CASSRMGEQFF.

This clonotype occurred a few times. The chain employs TRBV27 and TRBJ2-1, with 9 bases identical to TRBD2. The CDR3 is 16 residues long. Trimming cost V 2 bases and J 5 bases; bases outside gene matches: 7. Germline-derived CDR1 and CDR2 are MNHEY and SMNVEV (reference sequence). CDR3 bases: TGTGCCAGCAGTTTAATAGCGGGGGCCCCAAACAATGAGCAGTTCTTC. This codes for CASSLIAGAPNNEQFF.

This clonotype was seen a few times. V and J are TRBV4-2 and TRBJ2-3; D is unresolved. This CDR3 spans 15 amino acids. Trimming pared 0 bases from V and 2 bases from J, leaving 9 bases between. The germline CDR1 and CDR2 sequences are LGHNA and YNFKEQ. CDR3 nucleotide sequence: TGTGCCAGCAGCCAAGATACGACGGCCACAGATACGCAGTATTTT. This codes for CASSQDTTATDTQYF.

The V gene is TRBV11-3, the J gene TRBJ2-1; 7 nucleotides line up with TRBD2. The CDR3 is 17 residues long. CDR1 is SGHNT, CDR2 YENEEA, per germline. Trimming at V came to 1 base and at J to 5 bases, leaving 11 bases not matched to a gene. CDR3 in amino acids: CASSLGGLELLNNEQFF. DNA for the CDR3: TGTGCCAGCAGCTTAGGCGGACTAGAATTACTCAACAATGAGCAGTTCTTC.

This clonotype was counted ten times or more. V gene TRBV28 combines with J gene TRBJ2-7; 9 bases map to TRBD1. Germline CDR1 and CDR2: MDHEN and SYDVKM. Trimming cost V 5 bases and J 3 bases; bases outside gene matches: 23. The CDR3 has 20 amino acids. CDR3 residues: CASSATLGINPGQGIYEQYF. The CDR3 region has the DNA TGTGCCAGCAGTGCAACCTTAGGGATTAATCCGGGACAGGGTATCTACGAGCAGTACTTC.

This chain links TRBV5-5 with TRBJ2-5, with D possibly matching TRBD1 (6 bases). Germline V CDR1 and CDR2: SGHKS, YYEKEE (reference sequence). V was pared by 4 bases and J by 9 bases, with 19 bases between. The CDR3 runs 14 residues. The CDR3 sequence is CASSLDSDVGAQYF. The CDR3 nucleotides are TGTGCCAGCAGCCTGGACAGCGACGTTGGGGCCCAGTACTTC.

The V gene is TRBV7-2, the J gene TRBJ2-5; D unresolved. The CDR3 totals 14 residues. The V and J ends lost 2 bases and 3 bases respectively, with 10 bases between them. The germline V gene encodes CDR1 SGHTA and CDR2 FQGNSA. The DNA for the CDR3 is TGTGCCAGCAGCTTAACCTCGTATAAAGAGACCCAGTACTTC. Encoded protein: CASSLTSYKETQYF.

This rearrangement joins TRBV28 to TRBJ1-5; the D is unclear. There are 14 residues in the CDR3. Germline V gene data show CDR1 as MDHEN and CDR2 as SYDVKM. V was shortened by 6 bases and J by 2 bases, with 11 bases between the two germline ends. CDR3 sequence: CASRSVGRNQPQHF. The CDR3 region has the DNA TGTGCCAGCAGGTCCGTTGGGCGCAATCAGCCCCAGCATTTT.

The chain joins TRBV5-1 to TRBJ2-7; D may be TRBD1 or TRBD2 (5 bases each). Trimming removed 3 bases at V and 1 base at J, with 11 bases between. This CDR3 has 14 amino acids. The germline CDR1 and CDR2 sequences are SGHRS and YFSETQ. Written as DNA, the CDR3 is TGCGCCAGCAGCTCCGGGGCGCCGTCCTACGAGCAGTACTTC. Protein sequence: CASSSGAPSYEQYF.

V is TRBV27 and J is TRBJ1-4; no clear D. This CDR3 spans 16 amino acids. Trimming stripped 2 bases from V and 4 bases from J, with 14 bases between. Germline values: CDR1 MNHEY, CDR2 SMNVEV (reference sequence). CDR3 nucleotide sequence: TGTGCCAGCAGTTTAGGTTTCGGGTACGATAATGAAAAACTGTTTTTT. This sequence encodes CASSLGFGYDNEKLFF.

This sequence joins TRBV9 and TRBJ2-6; D call uncertain. The CDR3 is 14 residues long. V was trimmed by 0 bases and J by 3 bases, leaving 4 bases between them. Looked up from germline, CDR1 is SGDLS and CDR2 is YYNGEE. DNA for the CDR3: TGTGCCAGCAGCGTAGGGGGTGGGGCCAACGTCCTGACTTTC. It codes for CASSVGGGANVLTF.

This clonotype was counted once. The chain has TRBV13 and TRBJ2-1, with D perhaps matching TRBD2 (6 bases). Germline CDR1 reads PRHDT; CDR2 reads FYEKMQ (reference sequence). The CDR3 is made up of 17 amino acids. V shed 0 bases and J shed 1 base, with 13 bases lying between them. In DNA form, the CDR3 reads TGTGCCAGCAGCTTAGGGGGCCTGGGAGGATCCTACAATGAGCAGTTCTTC. This sequence encodes CASSLGGLGGSYNEQFF. The full variable domain, its missing parts supplied by reference TRBV13 and TRBJ2-1, is AAGVIQSPRHLIKEKRETATLKCYPIPRHDTVYWYQQGPGQDPQFLISFYEKMQSDKGSIPDRFSAQQFSDYHSELNMSSLELGDSALYFCASSLGGLGGSYNEQFFGPGTRLTVL.

This clonotype was seen a handful of times. This sequence joins TRBV4-2 and TRBJ2-3, with TRBD2 matching over 8 bases. The J segment lost 4 bases and the V segment lost 0 bases, leaving 3 bases of the junction unmatched. The germline V gene encodes CDR1 LGHNA and CDR2 YNFKEQ. The CDR3 sequence is 15 residues long. Here the CDR3 reads CASSQDVGRADTQYF. CDR3 DNA: TGTGCCAGCAGCCAAGATGTCGGGAGGGCAGATACGCAGTATTTT.

J is TRBJ1-1 and V is TRBV13; a possible D gene is TRBD1 (5 bases). This CDR3 spans 15 amino acids. The ends were cut back, 10 bases at V and 4 bases at J, with 22 bases in the middle. Germline assignment: CDR1 PRHDT and CDR2 FYEKMQ (reference sequence). This CDR3 is CATPGNPLGGTEAFF. CDR3 sequence (DNA): TGTGCCACCCCAGGGAACCCTCTTGGAGGCACTGAAGCTTTCTTT.

This clonotype was counted only a few times. The chain is built from TRBV15 and TRBJ2-2, with unresolved D. V was pared by 5 bases and J by 5 bases, with 6 bases between. CDR1 and CDR2 (germline): LNHNV, YYDKDF (reference sequence). CDR3 size: 12 residues. The CDR3 loop is CATSGVTGELFF. CDR3 nucleotide sequence: TGTGCCACCAGCGGGGTGACCGGGGAGCTGTTTTTT.

This clonotype was recorded a few times. V and J are TRBV7-9 and TRBJ2-1, with 10 bases identical to TRBD1. This CDR3 has 15 amino acids. Germline V gives CDR1 SEHNR, CDR2 FQNEAQ (reference sequence). V shed 3 bases, J shed 6 bases, and the junction held 5 bases outside the gene matches. For the CDR3, the DNA is TGTGCCAGCAGCTTGGGGACAGGGGTGAGCAATGAGCAGTTCTTC. It is translated as CASSLGTGVSNEQFF.

Only a few counts were recorded for this clonotype. CDR3 residues: CSASRRINYGYTF. The CDR3 DNA reads TGCAGTGCTAGTAGACGGATAAACTATGGCTACACCTTC. The gene calls are TRBV20-1 and TRBJ1-2; D remains ambiguous. The CDR3 covers 13 residues. The V gene's germline CDR1 is DFQATT and CDR2 SNEGSKA (reference sequence). With 3 bases removed from V and 2 bases from J, the gap between germline ends came to 10 bases.

The CDR3 DNA sequence: TGCAGTGCTAGGGTGATCAGCGAGCAGTACTTC. Protein sequence: CSARVISEQYF. The V and J genes are TRBV20-1 and TRBJ2-7; D call uncertain. V lost 3 bases and J 6 bases, leaving 9 bases between the germline ends. Germline V gives CDR1 DFQATT, CDR2 SNEGSKA (reference sequence). This CDR3 is built from 11 residues.

This sequence joins TRBV7-2 and TRBJ2-7; maybe TRBD2 (6 bases). The V gene's germline CDR1 is SGHTA and CDR2 FQGNSA. This CDR3 has 15 amino acids. The ends were cut back, 3 bases at V and 2 bases at J, with 14 bases in the middle. The CDR3 sequence is CASSFGGTVTYEQYF. In nucleotides, the CDR3 is TGTGCCAGCAGCTTCGGCGGGACGGTTACCTACGAGCAGTACTTC.